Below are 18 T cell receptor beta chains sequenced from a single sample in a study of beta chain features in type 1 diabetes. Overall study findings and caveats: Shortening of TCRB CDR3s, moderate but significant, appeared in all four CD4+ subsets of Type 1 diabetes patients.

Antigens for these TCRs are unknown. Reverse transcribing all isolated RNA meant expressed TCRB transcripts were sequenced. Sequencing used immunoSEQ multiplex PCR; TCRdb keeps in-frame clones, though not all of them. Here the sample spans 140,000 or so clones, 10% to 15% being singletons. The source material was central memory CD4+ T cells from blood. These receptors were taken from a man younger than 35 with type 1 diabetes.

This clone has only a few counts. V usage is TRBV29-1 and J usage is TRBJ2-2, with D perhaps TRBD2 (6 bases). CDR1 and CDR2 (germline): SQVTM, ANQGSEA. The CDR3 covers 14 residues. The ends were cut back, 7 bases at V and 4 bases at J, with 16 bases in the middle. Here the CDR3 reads CSGGLESITGELFF. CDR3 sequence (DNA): TGCAGCGGGGGACTTGAATCCATCACCGGGGAGCTGTTTTTT.

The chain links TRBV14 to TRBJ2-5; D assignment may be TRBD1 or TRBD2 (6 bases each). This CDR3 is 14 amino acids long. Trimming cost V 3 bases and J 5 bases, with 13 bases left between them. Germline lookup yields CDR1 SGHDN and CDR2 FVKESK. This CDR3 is CASSHGGGPETQYF. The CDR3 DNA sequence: TGTGCCAGCAGCCACGGAGGGGGGCCTGAGACCCAGTACTTC.

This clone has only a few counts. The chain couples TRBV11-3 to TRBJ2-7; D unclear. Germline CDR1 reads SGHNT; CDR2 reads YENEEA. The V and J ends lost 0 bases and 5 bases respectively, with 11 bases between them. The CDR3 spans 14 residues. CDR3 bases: TGTGCCAGCAGCTTAGATCATAGTTTCCACGAGCAGTACTTC. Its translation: CASSLDHSFHEQYF. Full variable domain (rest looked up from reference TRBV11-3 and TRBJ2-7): EAGVVQSPRYKIIEKKQPVAFWCNPISGHNTLYWYLQNLGQGPELLIRYENEEAVDDSQLPKDRFSAERLKGVDSTLKIQPAELGDSAVYLCASSLDHSFHEQYFGPGTRLTVT.

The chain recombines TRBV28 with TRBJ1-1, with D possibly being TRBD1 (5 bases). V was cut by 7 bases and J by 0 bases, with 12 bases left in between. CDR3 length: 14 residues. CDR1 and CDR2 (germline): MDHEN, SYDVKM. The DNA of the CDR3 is TGTGCCAGCATAGCGGGCAGGGTGAACACTGAAGCTTTCTTT. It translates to CASIAGRVNTEAFF.

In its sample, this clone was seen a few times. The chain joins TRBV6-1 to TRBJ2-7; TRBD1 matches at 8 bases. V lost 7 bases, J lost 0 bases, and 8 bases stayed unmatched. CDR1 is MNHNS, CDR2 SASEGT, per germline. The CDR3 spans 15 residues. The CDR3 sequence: CASIQGTGLSYEQYF. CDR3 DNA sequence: TGTGCCAGCATTCAAGGGACAGGCCTCTCCTACGAGCAGTACTTC.

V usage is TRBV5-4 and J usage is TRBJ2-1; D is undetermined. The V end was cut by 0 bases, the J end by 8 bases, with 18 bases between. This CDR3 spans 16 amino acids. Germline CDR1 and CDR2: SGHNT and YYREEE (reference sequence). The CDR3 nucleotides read TGTGCCAGCAGCTTGGCCACGGTAGCTCCTCAGGATGAGCAGTTCTTC. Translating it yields CASSLATVAPQDEQFF.

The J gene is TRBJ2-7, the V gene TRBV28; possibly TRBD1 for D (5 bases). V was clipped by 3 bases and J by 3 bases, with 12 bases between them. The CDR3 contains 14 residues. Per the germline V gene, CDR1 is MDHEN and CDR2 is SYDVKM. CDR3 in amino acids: CASSFLDTFYEQYF. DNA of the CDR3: TGTGCCAGCAGTTTCTTGGACACTTTCTACGAGCAGTACTTC.

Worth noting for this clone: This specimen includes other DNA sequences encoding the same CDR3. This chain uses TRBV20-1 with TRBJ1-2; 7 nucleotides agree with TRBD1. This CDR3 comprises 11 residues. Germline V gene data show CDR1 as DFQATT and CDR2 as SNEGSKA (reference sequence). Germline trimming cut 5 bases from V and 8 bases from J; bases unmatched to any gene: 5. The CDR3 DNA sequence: TGCAGTGCTTACAGGGGCCACGGCTACACCTTC. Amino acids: CSAYRGHGYTF.

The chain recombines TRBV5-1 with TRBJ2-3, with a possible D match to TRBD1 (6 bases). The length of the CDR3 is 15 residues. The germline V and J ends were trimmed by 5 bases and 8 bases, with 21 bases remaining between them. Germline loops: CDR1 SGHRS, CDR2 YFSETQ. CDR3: CASRGQRTSGGTQYF. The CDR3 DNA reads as TGCGCCAGCAGAGGACAGAGAACTTCGGGTGGTACGCAGTATTTT.

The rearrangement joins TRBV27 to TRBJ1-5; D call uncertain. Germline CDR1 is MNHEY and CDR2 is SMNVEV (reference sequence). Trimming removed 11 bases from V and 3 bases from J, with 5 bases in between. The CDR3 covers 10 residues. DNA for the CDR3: TGTGCCCGCCCCAATCAGCCCCAGCATTTT. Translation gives CARPNQPQHF.

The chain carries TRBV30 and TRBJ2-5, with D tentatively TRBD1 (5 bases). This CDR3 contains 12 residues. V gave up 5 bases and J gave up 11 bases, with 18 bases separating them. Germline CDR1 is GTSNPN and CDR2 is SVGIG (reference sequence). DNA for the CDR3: TGTGCCTGGGCGACAGAGGCCTGGAAGCAGTACTTC. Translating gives CAWATEAWKQYF.

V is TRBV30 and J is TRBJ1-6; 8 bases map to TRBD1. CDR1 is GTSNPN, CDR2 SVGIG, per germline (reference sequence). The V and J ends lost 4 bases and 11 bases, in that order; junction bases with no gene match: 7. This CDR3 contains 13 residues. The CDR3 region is CAWTDRGGAPLHF. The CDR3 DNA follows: TGTGCCTGGACTGACAGGGGTGGGGCACCCCTCCACTTT.

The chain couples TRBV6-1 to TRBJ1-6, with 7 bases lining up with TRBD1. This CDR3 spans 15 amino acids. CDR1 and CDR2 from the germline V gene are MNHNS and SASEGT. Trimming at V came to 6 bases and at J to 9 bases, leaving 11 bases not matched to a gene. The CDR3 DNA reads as TGTGCCAGCAGGGACACAGGGGCCTCGGGTTCACCCCTCCACTTT. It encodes CASRDTGASGSPLHF.

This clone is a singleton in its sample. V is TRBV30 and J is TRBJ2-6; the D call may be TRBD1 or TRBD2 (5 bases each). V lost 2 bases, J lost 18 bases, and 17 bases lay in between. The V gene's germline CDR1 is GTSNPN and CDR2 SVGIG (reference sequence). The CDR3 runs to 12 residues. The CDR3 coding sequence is TGTGCCTGGAGTATCGGGGCCGGGTTGAGGACTTTC. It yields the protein CAWSIGAGLRTF.

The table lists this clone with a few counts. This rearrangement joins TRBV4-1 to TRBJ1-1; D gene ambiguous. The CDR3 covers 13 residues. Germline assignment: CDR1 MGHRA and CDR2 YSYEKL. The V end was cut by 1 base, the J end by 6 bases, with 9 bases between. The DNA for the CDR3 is TGCGCCAGCAGCCAAGGAGTCAACCCTGAAGCTTTCTTT. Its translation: CASSQGVNPEAFF.

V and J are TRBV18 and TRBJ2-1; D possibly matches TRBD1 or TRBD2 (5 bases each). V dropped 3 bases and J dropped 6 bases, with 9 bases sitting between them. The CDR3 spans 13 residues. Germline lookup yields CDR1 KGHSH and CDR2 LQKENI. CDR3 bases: TGTGCCAGCTCACCTGGGACCGGCAATGAGCAGTTCTTC. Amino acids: CASSPGTGNEQFF. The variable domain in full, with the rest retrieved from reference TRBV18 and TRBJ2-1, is NAGVMQNPRHLVRRRGQEARLRCSPMKGHSHVYWYRQLPEEGLKFMVYLQKENIIDESGMPKERFSAEFPKEGPSILRIQQVVRGDSAAYFCASSPGTGNEQFFGPGTRLTVL.

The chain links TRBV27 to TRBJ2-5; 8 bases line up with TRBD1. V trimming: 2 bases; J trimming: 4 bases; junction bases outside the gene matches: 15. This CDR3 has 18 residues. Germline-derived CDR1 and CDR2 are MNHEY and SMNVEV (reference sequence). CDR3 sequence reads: CASSLILAGGTARETQYF. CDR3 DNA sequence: TGTGCCAGCAGTTTAATTCTCGCAGGGGGCACGGCAAGAGAGACCCAGTACTTC.

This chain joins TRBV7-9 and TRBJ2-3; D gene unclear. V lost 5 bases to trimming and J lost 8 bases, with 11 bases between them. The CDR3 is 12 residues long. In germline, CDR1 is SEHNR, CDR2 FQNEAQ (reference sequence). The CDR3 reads CASSTAPSTQYF. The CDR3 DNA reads TGTGCCAGCAGCACGGCACCCAGTACGCAGTATTTT.